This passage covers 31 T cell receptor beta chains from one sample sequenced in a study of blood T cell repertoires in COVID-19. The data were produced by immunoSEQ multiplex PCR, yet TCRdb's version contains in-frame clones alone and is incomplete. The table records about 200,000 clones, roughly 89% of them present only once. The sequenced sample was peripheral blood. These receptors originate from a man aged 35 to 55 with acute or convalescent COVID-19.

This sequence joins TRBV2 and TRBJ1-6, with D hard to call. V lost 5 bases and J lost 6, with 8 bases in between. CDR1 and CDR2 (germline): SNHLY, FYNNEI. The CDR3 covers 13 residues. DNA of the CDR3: TGTGCCAGCAGTTATTCGGGTAATTCACCCCTCCACTTT. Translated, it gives CASSYSGNSPLHF.

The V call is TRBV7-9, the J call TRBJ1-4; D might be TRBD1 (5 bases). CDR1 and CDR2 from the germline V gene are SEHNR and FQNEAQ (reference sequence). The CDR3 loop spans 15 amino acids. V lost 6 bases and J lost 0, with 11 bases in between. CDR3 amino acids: CASSRQGATNEKLFF. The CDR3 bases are TGTGCCAGCAGTCGCCAGGGTGCAACTAATGAAAAACTGTTTTTT.

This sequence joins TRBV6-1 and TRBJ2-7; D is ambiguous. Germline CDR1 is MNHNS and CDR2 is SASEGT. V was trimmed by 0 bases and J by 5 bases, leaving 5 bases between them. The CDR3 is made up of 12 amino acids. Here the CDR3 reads CASSEALDEQYF. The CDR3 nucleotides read TGTGCCAGCAGTGAAGCGTTAGACGAGCAGTACTTC.

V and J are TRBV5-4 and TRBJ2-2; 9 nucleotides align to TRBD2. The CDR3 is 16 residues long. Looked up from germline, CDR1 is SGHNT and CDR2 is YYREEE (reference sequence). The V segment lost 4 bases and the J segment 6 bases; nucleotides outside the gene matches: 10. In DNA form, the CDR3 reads TGTGCCAGCAGCCAGCGGGGGGCCAAAAGGTCCGGGGAGCTGTTTTTT. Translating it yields CASSQRGAKRSGELFF.

This chain's CDR3 is CASSLNPDRGRPNTEAFF. CDR3 sequence (DNA): TGTGCCAGCAGCTTAAATCCGGACAGGGGGCGCCCGAACACTGAAGCTTTCTTT. The V gene is TRBV7-3, the J gene TRBJ1-1; 11 bases map to TRBD1. The CDR3 covers 18 residues. The V gene end was trimmed by 1 base and the J gene end by 1 base; junction bases not matched to a gene: 8. Per the germline V gene, CDR1 is SGHTA and CDR2 is FQGTGA.

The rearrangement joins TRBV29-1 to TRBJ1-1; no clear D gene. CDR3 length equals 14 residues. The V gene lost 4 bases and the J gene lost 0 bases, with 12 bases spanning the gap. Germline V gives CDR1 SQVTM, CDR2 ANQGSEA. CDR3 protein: CSVGGEGMNTEAFF. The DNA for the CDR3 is TGCAGCGTTGGCGGGGAGGGCATGAACACTGAAGCTTTCTTT.

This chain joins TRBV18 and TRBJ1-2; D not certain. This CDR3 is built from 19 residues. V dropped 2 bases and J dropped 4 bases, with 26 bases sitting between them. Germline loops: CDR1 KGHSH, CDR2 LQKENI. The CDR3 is CASSPNLLPAEQNGYGYTF. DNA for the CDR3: TGTGCCAGCTCACCAAATTTATTGCCAGCCGAACAGAACGGCTATGGCTACACCTTC.

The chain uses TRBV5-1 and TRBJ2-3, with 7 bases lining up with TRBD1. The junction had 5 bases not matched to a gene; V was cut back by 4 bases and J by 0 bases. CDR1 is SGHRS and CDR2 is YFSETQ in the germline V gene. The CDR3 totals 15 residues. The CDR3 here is CASSIQGPSTDTQYF. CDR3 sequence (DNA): TGCGCCAGCAGCATACAGGGGCCCAGCACAGATACGCAGTATTTT. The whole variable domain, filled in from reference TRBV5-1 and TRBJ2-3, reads KAGVTQTPRYLIKTRGQQVTLSCSPISGHRSVSWYQQTPGQGLQFLFEYFSETQRNKGNFPGRFSGRQFSNSRSEMNVSTLELGDSALYLCASSIQGPSTDTQYFGPGTRLTVL.

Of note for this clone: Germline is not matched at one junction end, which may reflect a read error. CDR3 bases: TGTGCCAGCAGCTCGGGGGGAGCCAACCCCTGGCGGATATTT. Its translation: CASSSGGANPWRIF. The gene calls are TRBV7-2 and TRBJ1-1; weak D call: TRBD1 (5 bases). The CDR3 loop spans 14 amino acids. The V gene's germline CDR1 is SGHTA and CDR2 FQGNSA. Filled out from reference TRBV7-2 and TRBJ1-1, the complete variable domain reads GAGVSQSPSNKVTEKGKDVELRCDPISGHTALYWYRQSLGQGLEFLIYFQGNSAPDKSGLPSDRFSAERTGGSVSTLTIQRTQQEDSAVYLCASSSGGANPWRIFGQGTRLTVV.

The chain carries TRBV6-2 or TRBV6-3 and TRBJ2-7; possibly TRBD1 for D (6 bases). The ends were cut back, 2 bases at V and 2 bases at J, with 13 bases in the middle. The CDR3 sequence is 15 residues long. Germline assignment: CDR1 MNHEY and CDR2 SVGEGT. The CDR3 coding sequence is TGTGCCAGCAGTTACACGGGGACAAATCCCTACGAGCAGTACTTC. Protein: CASSYTGTNPYEQYF.

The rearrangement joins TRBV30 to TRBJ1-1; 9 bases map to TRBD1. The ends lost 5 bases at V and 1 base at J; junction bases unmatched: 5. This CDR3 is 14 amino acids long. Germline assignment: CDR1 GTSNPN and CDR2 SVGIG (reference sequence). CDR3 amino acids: CAWEKGQGNTEAFF. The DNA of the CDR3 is TGTGCCTGGGAAAAGGGACAGGGGAACACTGAAGCTTTCTTT.

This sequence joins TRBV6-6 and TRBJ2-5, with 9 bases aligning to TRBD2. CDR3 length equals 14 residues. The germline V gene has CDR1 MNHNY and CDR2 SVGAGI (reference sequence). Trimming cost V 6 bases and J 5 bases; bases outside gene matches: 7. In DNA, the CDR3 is TGTGCCAGCAGCTCAATGAGCGGGGGGGAGACCCAGTACTTC. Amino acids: CASSSMSGGETQYF.

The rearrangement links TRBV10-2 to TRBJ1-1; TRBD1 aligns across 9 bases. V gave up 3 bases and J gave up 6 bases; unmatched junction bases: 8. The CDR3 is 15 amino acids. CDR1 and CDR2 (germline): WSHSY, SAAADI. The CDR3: CASSEQGASYSEAFF. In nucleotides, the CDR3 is TGCGCCAGCAGTGAACAGGGGGCTTCTTATTCTGAAGCTTTCTTT.

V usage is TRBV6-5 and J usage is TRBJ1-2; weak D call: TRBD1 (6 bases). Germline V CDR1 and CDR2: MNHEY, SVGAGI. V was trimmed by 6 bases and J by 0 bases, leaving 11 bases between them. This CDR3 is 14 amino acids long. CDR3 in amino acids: CASRPGTPNYGYTF. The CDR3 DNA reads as TGTGCCAGCAGACCGGGGACACCTAACTATGGCTACACCTTC.

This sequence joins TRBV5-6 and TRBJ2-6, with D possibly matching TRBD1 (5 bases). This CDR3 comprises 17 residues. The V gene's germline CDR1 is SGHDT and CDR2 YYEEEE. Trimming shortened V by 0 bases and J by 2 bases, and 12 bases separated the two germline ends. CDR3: CASSLEQVGPGANVLTF. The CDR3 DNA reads TGTGCCAGCAGCTTGGAACAGGTCGGCCCTGGGGCCAACGTCCTGACTTTC.

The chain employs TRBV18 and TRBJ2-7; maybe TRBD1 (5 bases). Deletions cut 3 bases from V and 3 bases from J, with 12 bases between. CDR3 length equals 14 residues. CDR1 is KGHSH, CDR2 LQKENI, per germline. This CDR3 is CASSPRQKNYEQYF. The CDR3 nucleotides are TGTGCCAGCTCACCGAGACAGAAGAACTACGAGCAGTACTTC. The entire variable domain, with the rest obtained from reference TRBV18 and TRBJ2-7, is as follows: NAGVMQNPRHLVRRRGQEARLRCSPMKGHSHVYWYRQLPEEGLKFMVYLQKENIIDESGMPKERFSAEFPKEGPSILRIQQVVRGDSAAYFCASSPRQKNYEQYFGPGTRLTVT.

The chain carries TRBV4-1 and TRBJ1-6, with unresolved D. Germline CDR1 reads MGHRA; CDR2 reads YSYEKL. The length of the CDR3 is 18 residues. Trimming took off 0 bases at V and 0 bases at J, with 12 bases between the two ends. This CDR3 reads CASSQEFPGSSYNSPLHF. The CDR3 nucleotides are TGCGCCAGCAGCCAAGAATTTCCGGGGAGCTCCTATAATTCACCCCTCCACTTT.

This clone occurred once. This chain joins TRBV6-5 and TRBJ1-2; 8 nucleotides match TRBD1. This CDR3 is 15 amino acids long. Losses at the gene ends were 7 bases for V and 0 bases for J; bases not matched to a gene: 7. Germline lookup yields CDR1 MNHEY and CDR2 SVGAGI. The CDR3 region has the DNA TGTGCCAGCACCCCAGGGGGCCTAGCTAACTATGGCTACACCTTC. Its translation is CASTPGGLANYGYTF.

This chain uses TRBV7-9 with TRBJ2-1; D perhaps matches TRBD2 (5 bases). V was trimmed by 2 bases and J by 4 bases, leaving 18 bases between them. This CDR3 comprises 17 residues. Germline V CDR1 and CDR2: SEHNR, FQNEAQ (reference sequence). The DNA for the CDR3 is TGTGCCAGCAGCTTAATTGAGGGATCAGCCCTATACAATGAGCAGTTCTTC. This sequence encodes CASSLIEGSALYNEQFF.

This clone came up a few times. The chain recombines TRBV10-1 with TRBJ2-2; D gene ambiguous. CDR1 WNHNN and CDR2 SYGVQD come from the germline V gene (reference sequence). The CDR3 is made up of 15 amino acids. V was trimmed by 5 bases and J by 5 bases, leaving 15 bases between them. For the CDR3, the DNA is TGCGCCAGCAGTCCAGGTCACCCCGGAACCGGGGAGCTGTTTTTT. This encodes CASSPGHPGTGELFF.

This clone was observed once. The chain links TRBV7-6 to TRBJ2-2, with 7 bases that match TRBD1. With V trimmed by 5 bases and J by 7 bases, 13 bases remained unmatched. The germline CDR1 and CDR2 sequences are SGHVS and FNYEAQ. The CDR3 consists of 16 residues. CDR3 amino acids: CASSPRQGGLDGELFF. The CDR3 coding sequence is TGTGCCAGCAGCCCCCGACAGGGCGGACTGGACGGGGAGCTGTTTTTT. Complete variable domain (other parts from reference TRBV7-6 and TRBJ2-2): GAGVSQSPRYKVTKRGQDVALRCDPISGHVSLYWYRQALGQGPEFLTYFNYEAQQDKSGLPNDRFSAERPEGSISTLTIQRTEQRDSAMYRCASSPRQGGLDGELFFGEGSRLTVL.

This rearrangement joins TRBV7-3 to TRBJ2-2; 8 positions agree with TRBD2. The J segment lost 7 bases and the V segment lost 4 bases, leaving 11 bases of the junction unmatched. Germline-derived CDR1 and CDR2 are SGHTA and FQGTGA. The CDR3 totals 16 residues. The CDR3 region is CASSYKSGGAGGELFF. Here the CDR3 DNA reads TGTGCCAGCAGCTACAAAAGCGGGGGCGCGGGCGGGGAGCTGTTTTTT.

The CDR3: CASSLDRERYEQYF. As DNA, the CDR3 is TGCGCCAGCAGCTTGGACCGGGAGAGGTACGAGCAGTACTTC. The genes are TRBV5-1 and TRBJ2-7, with D possibly matching TRBD2 (6 bases). CDR1 is SGHRS, CDR2 YFSETQ, per germline. V lost 0 bases, J lost 4 bases, and 11 bases lay in between. The CDR3 contains 14 residues. The variable domain in full, with the rest retrieved from reference TRBV5-1 and TRBJ2-7, is KAGVTQTPRYLIKTRGQQVTLSCSPISGHRSVSWYQQTPGQGLQFLFEYFSETQRNKGNFPGRFSGRQFSNSRSEMNVSTLELGDSALYLCASSLDRERYEQYFGPGTRLTVT.

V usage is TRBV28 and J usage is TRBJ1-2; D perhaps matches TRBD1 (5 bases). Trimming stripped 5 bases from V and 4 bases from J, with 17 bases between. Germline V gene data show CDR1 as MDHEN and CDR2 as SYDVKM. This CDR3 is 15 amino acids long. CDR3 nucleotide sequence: TGTGCCAGCAGTCCTACCGGGTGGGGGGGCTATGGCTACACCTTC. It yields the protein CASSPTGWGGYGYTF.

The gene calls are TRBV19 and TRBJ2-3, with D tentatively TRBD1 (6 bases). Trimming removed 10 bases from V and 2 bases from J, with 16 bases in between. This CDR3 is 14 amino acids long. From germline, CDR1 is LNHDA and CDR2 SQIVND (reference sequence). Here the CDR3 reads CATTQGPYTDTQYF. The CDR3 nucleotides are TGTGCCACCACCCAGGGGCCTTACACAGATACGCAGTATTTT.

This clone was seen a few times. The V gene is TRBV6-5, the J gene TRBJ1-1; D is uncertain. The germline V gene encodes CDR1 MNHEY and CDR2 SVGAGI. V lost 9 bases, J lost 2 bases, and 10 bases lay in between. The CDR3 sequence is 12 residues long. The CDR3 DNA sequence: TGTGCCAGTTCGGGTTTTAACACTGAAGCTTTCTTT. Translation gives CASSGFNTEAFF.

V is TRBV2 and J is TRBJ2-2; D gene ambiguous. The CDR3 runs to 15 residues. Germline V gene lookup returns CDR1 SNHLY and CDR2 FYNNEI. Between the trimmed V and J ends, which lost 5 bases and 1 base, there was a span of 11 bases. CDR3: CASSSDLLNTGELFF. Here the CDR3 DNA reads TGTGCCAGCAGTTCAGATCTTTTGAACACCGGGGAGCTGTTTTTT.

CDR3 bases: TGTGCCATCAGTGAGTATCCCGGTGGCACCGGGGAGCTGTTTTTT. Residues: CAISEYPGGTGELFF. The chain couples TRBV10-3 to TRBJ2-2; no clear D. Germline CDR1 and CDR2: ENHRY and SYGVKD. With 1 base removed from V and 4 bases from J, the gap between germline ends came to 10 bases. The CDR3 has 15 residues.

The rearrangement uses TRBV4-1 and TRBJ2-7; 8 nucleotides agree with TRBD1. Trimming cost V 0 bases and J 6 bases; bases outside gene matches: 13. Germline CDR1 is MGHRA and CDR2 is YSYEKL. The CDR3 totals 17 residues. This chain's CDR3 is CASSQDIGRGQGAEQYF. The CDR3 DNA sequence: TGCGCCAGCAGCCAAGATATAGGAAGGGGGCAGGGGGCCGAGCAGTACTTC.

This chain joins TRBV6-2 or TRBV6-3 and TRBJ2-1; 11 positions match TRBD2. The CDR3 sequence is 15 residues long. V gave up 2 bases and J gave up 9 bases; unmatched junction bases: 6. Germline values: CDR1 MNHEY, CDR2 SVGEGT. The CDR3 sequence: CASSYLAGGSTEQFF. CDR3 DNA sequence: TGTGCCAGCAGTTACCTAGCGGGGGGCTCCACTGAGCAGTTCTTC.

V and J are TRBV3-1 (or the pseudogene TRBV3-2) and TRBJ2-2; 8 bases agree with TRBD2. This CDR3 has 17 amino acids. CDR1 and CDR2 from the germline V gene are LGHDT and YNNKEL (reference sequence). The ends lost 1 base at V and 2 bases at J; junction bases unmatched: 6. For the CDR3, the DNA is TGTGCCAGCAGCCAAGGGTCGGGGGGGGCCAACACCGGGGAGCTGTTTTTT. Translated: CASSQGSGGANTGELFF.